This T cell receptor (beta chain) appears in the sequencing data of a study of cytomegalovirus exposure and HLA in healthy donors. With respect to this clone: No antigen is known for it.

Though nominally healthy at sampling, donors likely had unrecorded immune exposures. Researchers ran the PCR with 60 Vbeta and 13 Jbeta primers. Produced via immunoSEQ multiplex PCR; TCRdb's table is partial and in-frame only. Of 120,000 or so clones listed, 60% to 80% are singletons. The study, taken as a whole, reports: Excluded were some V segments that proved indistinguishable, including TRBV6-2 and TRBV6-3. Later analysis suggested most CMV-associated TCR beta chains were HLA-restricted. The investigators catalogued about 170 TCR beta chains as cytomegalovirus-associated.

The CDR3 covers 11 residues. Germline CDR1 DFQATT, CDR2 SNEGSKA (reference sequence). V and J are TRBV20-1 and TRBJ2-7; D not certain. Source material: PBMCs. The source of this sequence is a woman between 45 and 60 years old in good health and CMV-seronegative. This CDR3 reads CSASYVAEQYF. The CDR3 DNA follows: TGCAGCGCGAGCTACGTCGCCGAGCAGTACTTC.